This entry describes one T cell receptor beta chain. A far larger clone lies a single base away; this is likely a read error. At the DNA level, this CDR3 is encoded by other sequences in the same sample as well. The CDR3 loop spans 14 amino acids. The V and J ends lost 7 bases and 1 base respectively, with 14 bases between them. Germline V lookup: CDR1 MNHNS, CDR2 SASEGT. Genomic DNA of each subset was evenly split across several immunoSEQ plates. Replicate PCRs run on unsorted PBMC used approximately 300 ng DNA, which was tens of thousands of T cell genomes. How the authors handled the data: Owing to the provision of junction-only sequences devoid of quality scores by immunoSEQ, filtering differed. Profiled with immunoSEQ multiplex PCR; TCRdb holds only in-frame clones, not every one. That table gives V, J and clone size, and the DNA gave D and trimming. Altogether some 490,000 clones are present, 81% being singletons, with the ten largest covering roughly an eighth.

This sample was included in a study of shared clonotypes between healthy human individuals. Sequencing input: PBMCs. The clonotype originates from a woman between 40 and 50 years old in good health. Some clones in this sample may be carry-over from other donors' samples. The chain has TRBV6-1 and TRBJ2-7; D is perhaps TRBD1 (6 bases). The CDR3 sequence is CASNHRDRSYEQYF. In nucleotides, the CDR3 is TGTGCCAGCAATCACAGGGATCGGTCCTACGAGCAGTACTTC.